The 14 T cell receptor beta chains below all came from one sample that was sequenced in a study of CD8 T cells in ankylosing spondylitis. TCRdb redid the calling of the 5' RACE reads with MiXCR, one entry per CDR3 protein. Among 35,000 to 50,000 distinct CDR3 sequences listed, approximately 3% were seen once. Sequencing input: blood, either unsorted or a sorted T cell fraction (not recorded which). These receptors all come from a male donor with ankylosing spondylitis or in good health (not recorded which).

The table lists this clonotype with many counts. An end of the junction does not agree with germline; a read error may underlie this. The chain uses TRBV9 and TRBJ2-2; D gene ambiguous. In germline, CDR1 is SGDLS, CDR2 YYNGEE. This CDR3 has 15 amino acids. In DNA form, the CDR3 reads TGTGCCATCAGCGTAGACCCGGCGAGCCGCGGGGAGCTGTTTTTT. This encodes CAISVDPASRGELFF.

This clonotype came up many times. The V gene is TRBV9, the J gene TRBJ2-2, with 10 bases matching TRBD2. CDR3 length equals 17 residues. Germline CDR1 is SGDLS and CDR2 is YYNGEE. V lost 1 base, J lost 0 bases, and 3 bases stayed unmatched. This CDR3 is CASSVTAGGPNTGELFF. The CDR3 DNA reads TGTGCCAGCAGCGTAACAGCGGGAGGGCCGAACACCGGGGAGCTGTTTTTT.

This clonotype was seen repeatedly, ten times or more. The rearrangement uses TRBV9 and TRBJ2-3, with D uncertain. V shed 4 bases and J shed 0 bases, with 6 bases lying between them. In germline, CDR1 is SGDLS, CDR2 YYNGEE. This CDR3 has 13 residues. CDR3: CASSPTSTDTQYF. CDR3 sequence (DNA): TGTGCCAGCAGCCCGACTAGCACAGATACGCAGTATTTT.

The sample holds many counts of this clonotype. The rearrangement links TRBV9 to TRBJ2-3; 7 nucleotides line up with TRBD1. The CDR3 totals 15 residues. CDR1 is SGDLS and CDR2 is YYNGEE in the germline V gene. The junction had 5 bases not matched to a gene; V was cut back by 0 bases and J by 4 bases. Here the CDR3 DNA reads TGTGCCAGCAGCGTAGGAGGGGGCTCGGCAGATACGCAGTATTTT. Residues: CASSVGGGSADTQYF. The full variable domain, its missing parts supplied by reference TRBV9 and TRBJ2-3, is DSGVTQTPKHLITATGQRVTLRCSPRSGDLSVYWYQQSLDQGLQFLIQYYNGEERAKGNILERFSAQQFPDLHSELNLSSLELGDSALYFCASSVGGGSADTQYFGPGTRLTVL.

At least ten counts were recorded for this clonotype. The rearrangement links TRBV9 to TRBJ2-1, with TRBD2 matching 8 bases. The junction had 5 bases not matched to a gene; V was cut back by 0 bases and J by 3 bases. The CDR3 has 16 residues. Germline V gives CDR1 SGDLS, CDR2 YYNGEE. The CDR3 protein is CASSVAGGFDYNEQFF. Here the CDR3 DNA reads TGTGCCAGCAGCGTAGCGGGGGGGTTCGACTACAATGAGCAGTTCTTC.

In this sample, this clonotype turned up a few times. V gene TRBV12-2 combines with J gene TRBJ1-2; whether TRBD1, the table's D call, matches the DNA was not checked. TRBV12-2 is marked as a pseudogene. The CDR3 runs to 19 residues. The CDR3 loop is CASRPPRKTPVTANYGYTF. The DNA for the CDR3 is TGTGCAAGTCGTCCACCCAGGAAGACGCCCGTGACAGCTAACTATGGCTACACCTTC.

This clonotype was recorded at least ten times. The V call is TRBV9, the J call TRBJ2-5; the D gene is possibly TRBD2 (5 bases). Germline assignment: CDR1 SGDLS and CDR2 YYNGEE. The CDR3 is 13 amino acids. Trimming removed 4 bases from V and 4 bases from J, with 11 bases in between. The CDR3 DNA reads TGTGCCAGCAGCCCCTCCCGGGGAGAGACCCAGTACTTC. It encodes CASSPSRGETQYF. Filled out from reference TRBV9 and TRBJ2-5, the complete variable domain reads DSGVTQTPKHLITATGQRVTLRCSPRSGDLSVYWYQQSLDQGLQFLIQYYNGEERAKGNILERFSAQQFPDLHSELNLSSLELGDSALYFCASSPSRGETQYFGPGTRLLVL.

This clonotype was picked up many times. The chain carries TRBV9 and TRBJ2-2, with a possible D match to TRBD1 (5 bases). V lost 4 bases to trimming and J lost 7 bases, with 14 bases between them. The CDR3 spans 14 residues. From germline, CDR1 is SGDLS and CDR2 YYNGEE. The CDR3 sequence: CASSREAGIGELFF. In DNA form, the CDR3 reads TGTGCCAGCAGCCGTGAAGCAGGGATCGGGGAGCTGTTTTTT. Drawing the rest from reference TRBV9 and TRBJ2-2, the complete variable domain is DSGVTQTPKHLITATGQRVTLRCSPRSGDLSVYWYQQSLDQGLQFLIQYYNGEERAKGNILERFSAQQFPDLHSELNLSSLELGDSALYFCASSREAGIGELFFGEGSRLTVL.

This clonotype was detected ten times or more. The chain joins TRBV9 to TRBJ2-1; D unclear. The V end lost 3 bases, the J end lost 6 bases, and 13 bases lay between the germline ends. The CDR3 contains 14 residues. Germline V gene sequence: CDR1 SGDLS, CDR2 YYNGEE. The CDR3 reads CASSEAPPINEQFF. The CDR3 region has the DNA TGTGCCAGCAGCGAGGCCCCCCCAATCAATGAGCAGTTCTTC.

This clonotype has only a few counts. The chain links TRBV9 to TRBJ2-2; a possible D gene is TRBD1 (5 bases). The CDR3 consists of 17 residues. Germline loops: CDR1 SGDLS, CDR2 YYNGEE. V lost 4 bases to trimming and J lost 1 base, with 17 bases between them. CDR3 bases: TGTGCCAGCAGCCAACCGCCCGCAGGGCTGAACACCGGGGAGCTGTTTTTT. This gives the protein CASSQPPAGLNTGELFF.

This clonotype came up many times. V is TRBV9 and J is TRBJ2-2; D is unclear. Germline-derived CDR1 and CDR2 are SGDLS and YYNGEE. The CDR3 totals 13 residues. The germline V and J ends were trimmed by 0 bases and 7 bases, with 7 bases remaining between them. The CDR3 nucleotides are TGTGCCAGCAGCGTAGCTGGGGTCGGGGAGCTGTTTTTT. It specifies CASSVAGVGELFF.

This clonotype was seen many times. The rearrangement links TRBV9 to TRBJ1-2; the D is unclear. Germline CDR1 reads SGDLS; CDR2 reads YYNGEE. There are 16 residues in the CDR3. The V end lost 0 bases, the J end lost 2 bases, and 14 bases lay between the germline ends. The CDR3 here is CASSVGPTDNNYGYTF. In DNA form, the CDR3 reads TGTGCCAGCAGCGTAGGCCCCACTGACAACAACTATGGCTACACCTTC.

This clonotype was detected ten times or more. This sequence joins TRBV9 and TRBJ2-2, with 7 bases fitting TRBD2. After removal of 0 bases from V and 6 bases from J, the junction contained 5 bases not matched to a gene. Germline loops: CDR1 SGDLS, CDR2 YYNGEE. The CDR3 loop spans 15 amino acids. The CDR3 nucleotides read TGTGCCAGCAGCGTAGTTGGGGGGGGTCCCGGGGAGCTGTTTTTT. Translation: CASSVVGGGPGELFF.

This clonotype was detected many times. The V call is TRBV9, the J call TRBJ2-2; TRBD1 agrees at 9 bases. Per germline, CDR1 SGDLS and CDR2 YYNGEE. This CDR3 is built from 14 residues. After removal of 4 bases from V and 7 bases from J, the junction contained 5 bases not matched to a gene. This CDR3 is CASSTRTGVGELFF. The CDR3 DNA reads TGTGCCAGCAGCACCCGGACAGGGGTCGGGGAGCTGTTTTTT. Full variable domain (remainder filled in from reference TRBV9 and TRBJ2-2): DSGVTQTPKHLITATGQRVTLRCSPRSGDLSVYWYQQSLDQGLQFLIQYYNGEERAKGNILERFSAQQFPDLHSELNLSSLELGDSALYFCASSTRTGVGELFFGEGSRLTVL.